Listed here are 28 T cell receptor beta chains from one sample, sequenced in a study of T cell repertoires in cytomegalovirus infection. Antigens for these TCRs are unknown. TCRdb re-called the reads through MiXCR, storing one row per CDR3 protein. The sample lists 450,000 to 650,000 distinct CDR3 sequences, 40% occurring once. Source: cultured PBMCs, taken from culture after CMV antigen stimulation. All receptors derive from a human donor in good health (CMV status not recorded). Some clones in this sample may be carry-over from other donors' samples.

The J gene is TRBJ1-1, the V gene TRBV29-1; 12 positions agree with TRBD1. J lost 8 bases, V lost 4 bases, and 5 bases had no gene match. CDR3 length equals 13 residues. The germline gives CDR1 SQVTM, CDR2 ANQGSEA. CDR3: CSVARDRGREAFF. The CDR3 DNA is TGCAGCGTTGCCCGGGACAGGGGGCGGGAAGCTTTCTTT.

This rearrangement joins TRBV12-3 or TRBV12-4 to TRBJ2-3; 15 nucleotides agree with TRBD2. This CDR3 comprises 18 residues. The V gene end was trimmed by 6 bases and the J gene end by 4 bases; junction bases not matched to a gene: 11. The CDR3: CASSPGLAGGLAPDTQYF. The DNA for the CDR3 is TGTGCCAGCAGCCCCGGACTAGCGGGGGGGCTCGCCCCAGATACGCAGTATTTT.

This chain's CDR3 is CASSSESQASYNSPLHF. CDR3 nucleotide sequence: TGTGCCAGCAGTTCCGAGTCACAGGCCTCCTATAATTCACCCCTCCACTTT. The rearrangement uses TRBV28 and TRBJ1-6; D is possibly TRBD1 (5 bases). CDR1 and CDR2 from the germline V gene are MDHEN and SYDVKM. The CDR3 runs to 17 residues. Trimming removed 4 bases at V and 0 bases at J, with 13 bases between.

The chain carries TRBV18 and TRBJ2-7, with D possibly being TRBD2 (6 bases). CDR1 is KGHSH and CDR2 is LQKENI in the germline V gene. Trimming stripped 0 bases from V and 6 bases from J, with 18 bases between. This CDR3 region has 16 residues. CDR3 nucleotide sequence: TGTGCCAGCTCACCACCCAACCGGGGGAGTCTGGGCGAGCAGTACTTC. Protein sequence: CASSPPNRGSLGEQYF.

V usage is TRBV2 and J usage is TRBJ2-7; D gene uncertain. This CDR3 contains 15 residues. The ends were cut back, 1 base at V and 1 base at J, with 11 bases in the middle. CDR1 SNHLY and CDR2 FYNNEI come from the germline V gene. The CDR3 region is CASSEEGLESYEQYF. CDR3 DNA: TGTGCCAGCAGTGAAGAAGGGTTAGAGTCCTACGAGCAGTACTTC.

The V call is TRBV7-2, the J call TRBJ1-6, with D possibly TRBD1 on 5 matching bases. The germline V gene has CDR1 SGHTA and CDR2 FQGNSA. The CDR3 runs 17 residues. Trimming took off 3 bases at V and 10 bases at J, with 22 bases between the two ends. CDR3 sequence: CASSLGQTGEPGSPLHF. Here the CDR3 DNA reads TGTGCCAGCAGCTTGGGGCAAACGGGGGAACCTGGGTCACCCCTCCACTTT.

This clonotype turned up a few times. V gene TRBV15 combines with J gene TRBJ2-7, with D uncertain. With 9 bases removed from V and 3 bases from J, the gap between germline ends came to 18 bases. Germline V gene lookup returns CDR1 LNHNV and CDR2 YYDKDF (reference sequence). The CDR3 sequence is 14 residues long. This CDR3 is CATRPTLSDYEQYF. Here the CDR3 DNA reads TGTGCCACGCGTCCCACACTATCGGACTACGAGCAGTACTTC.

The CDR3 protein is CASSLEGGLTGLKQYF. The CDR3 DNA reads as TGTGCCAGCAGCTTAGAGGGTGGTCTGACGGGTTTGAAGCAGTACTTC. The chain uses TRBV7-2 and TRBJ2-7, with D unclear. The CDR3 spans 16 residues. Germline loops: CDR1 SGHTA, CDR2 FQGNSA. Between the trimmed V and J ends, which lost 1 base and 8 bases, there was a span of 21 bases.

This clonotype was seen a handful of times. The chain employs TRBV7-2 and TRBJ2-5; TRBD2 might be the D (6 bases). The CDR3 totals 14 residues. Per the germline V gene, CDR1 is SGHTA and CDR2 is FQGNSA. V shed 5 bases and J shed 3 bases, with 13 bases lying between them. The CDR3 DNA sequence: TGTGCCAGCAGCCCGGGACTGGGGAAAGAGACCCAGTACTTC. Its translation is CASSPGLGKETQYF.

The chain employs TRBV6-2 or TRBV6-3 and TRBJ2-1; tentative D call: TRBD2 (6 bases). The CDR3 is made up of 15 amino acids. CDR1 MNHEY and CDR2 SVGEGT come from the germline V gene. The germline V and J ends were trimmed by 6 bases and 5 bases, with 17 bases remaining between them. The CDR3: CASRPSGTRDNEQFF. The CDR3 coding sequence is TGTGCCAGCAGACCTTCGGGGACTCGTGACAATGAGCAGTTCTTC.

This chain uses TRBV27 with TRBJ2-3; D is undetermined. The length of the CDR3 is 15 residues. In germline, CDR1 is MNHEY, CDR2 SMNVEV (reference sequence). Trimming left V 6 bases short and J 4 bases short, with 17 bases between. The chain's CDR3 is CASSRLGQLADTQYF. The CDR3 bases are TGTGCCAGCAGCCGCCTCGGGCAGTTGGCAGATACGCAGTATTTT.

V usage is TRBV15 and J usage is TRBJ2-7; D is ambiguous. The ends were cut back, 7 bases at V and 5 bases at J, with 12 bases in the middle. The CDR3 has 12 amino acids. Germline loops: CDR1 LNHNV, CDR2 YYDKDF (reference sequence). The CDR3 DNA reads as TGTGCCACCAAAACCGAGGAAAACGAGCAGTACTTC. Translated, it gives CATKTEENEQYF.

This clonotype was counted once. CDR3 residues: CASSSPAESVNTIYF. For the CDR3, the DNA is TGTGCCAGCAGCTCCCCGGCGGAGTCCGTAAACACCATATATTTT. The chain is built from TRBV7-6 and TRBJ1-3; D remains unclear. Germline V gene sequence: CDR1 SGHVS, CDR2 FNYEAQ. CDR3 length: 15 residues. The V end lost 4 bases, the J end lost 6 bases, and 16 bases lay between the germline ends. The complete variable domain, with remaining parts taken from reference TRBV7-6 and TRBJ1-3, reads GAGVSQSPRYKVTKRGQDVALRCDPISGHVSLYWYRQALGQGPEFLTYFNYEAQQDKSGLPNDRFSAERPEGSISTLTIQRTEQRDSAMYRCASSSPAESVNTIYFGEGSWLTVV.

This sequence joins TRBV29-1 and TRBJ2-2, with 8 bases aligning to TRBD2. CDR1 is SQVTM and CDR2 is ANQGSEA in the germline V gene. The CDR3 covers 15 residues. V lost 7 bases to trimming and J lost 4 bases; unmatched junction nucleotides: 11. The CDR3 DNA reads TGCAGCGCCGCTCAGACTAGCGCAGGCACCGGGGAGCTGTTTTTT. Its protein is CSAAQTSAGTGELFF.

This chain connects TRBV7-8 to TRBJ1-6; D remains ambiguous. This CDR3 is 17 amino acids long. Trimming took 6 bases from V and 0 from J, leaving 15 bases between them. CDR1 and CDR2 (germline): SGHVS, FQNEAQ. The CDR3 sequence is CASSLTVVSSYNSPLHF. As DNA, the CDR3 is TGTGCCAGCAGTTTGACCGTTGTCAGCTCCTATAATTCACCCCTCCACTTT.

The chain is built from TRBV9 and TRBJ2-7; D possibly corresponds to TRBD2 (5 bases). The CDR3 runs to 13 residues. Germline loops: CDR1 SGDLS, CDR2 YYNGEE. V lost 2 bases to trimming and J lost 7 bases, with 13 bases between them. Here the CDR3 reads CASSVGLPGEQYF. CDR3 DNA sequence: TGTGCCAGCAGCGTCGGGCTCCCGGGGGAGCAGTACTTC.

In its sample, this clonotype was seen many times. This sequence joins TRBV7-2 and TRBJ1-2; 7 bases match TRBD1. The V gene end was trimmed by 5 bases and the J gene end by 4 bases; junction bases not matched to a gene: 4. The CDR3 contains 13 residues. Per germline, CDR1 SGHTA and CDR2 FQGNSA. CDR3 protein: CASSLGTAYGYTF. The CDR3 DNA sequence: TGTGCCAGCAGCCTCGGGACAGCCTATGGCTACACCTTC. Combining the CDR3 with reference TRBV7-2 and TRBJ1-2 gives the whole variable domain GAGVSQSPSNKVTEKGKDVELRCDPISGHTALYWYRQSLGQGLEFLIYFQGNSAPDKSGLPSDRFSAERTGGSVSTLTIQRTQQEDSAVYLCASSLGTAYGYTFGSGTRLTVV.

In this sample, this clonotype turned up a few times. The chain is built from TRBV12-3 or TRBV12-4 and TRBJ1-1; TRBD1 matches at 8 bases. The CDR3 totals 14 residues. J was trimmed by 0 bases and V by 5 bases; bases with no gene match: 2. The DNA for the CDR3 is TGTGCCAGCAGTACAGGGGGAGTGAACACTGAAGCTTTCTTT. Protein product: CASSTGGVNTEAFF.

The gene calls are TRBV7-2 and TRBJ1-2; D might be TRBD1 (6 bases). Germline CDR1 and CDR2: SGHTA and FQGNSA. Trimming removed 1 base from V and 7 bases from J, with 13 bases in between. This CDR3 contains 14 residues. The CDR3 region is CASSLGRGAGGYTF. The CDR3 nucleotides are TGTGCCAGCAGCTTAGGGCGGGGGGCCGGTGGCTACACCTTC.

The chain couples TRBV2 to TRBJ1-4, with 9 bases fitting TRBD1. The trim removed 2 bases at V and 8 bases at J, leaving 3 bases unmatched. CDR3 length: 14 amino acids. Per germline, CDR1 SNHLY and CDR2 FYNNEI. CDR3 sequence: CASSERQGEEKLFF. CDR3 nucleotides: TGTGCCAGCAGTGAACGACAGGGGGAGGAAAAACTGTTTTTT.

In DNA form, the CDR3 reads TGTGCCAGCAGCTCGGACAGGGGCTCGGCCCTCCACTTT. This gives the protein CASSSDRGSALHF. The gene calls are TRBV7-9 and TRBJ1-6; 9 bases agree with TRBD1. CDR1 is SEHNR, CDR2 FQNEAQ, per germline (reference sequence). V shed 4 bases, J shed 14 bases, and the junction held 6 bases outside the gene matches. The CDR3 has 13 amino acids. The variable domain in full, completed from reference TRBV7-9 and TRBJ1-6, reads DTGVSQNPRHKITKRGQNVTFRCDPISEHNRLYWYRQTLGQGPEFLTYFQNEAQLEKSRLLSDRFSAERPKGSFSTLEIQRTEQGDSAMYLCASSSDRGSALHFGNGTRLTVT.

This chain connects TRBV11-2 to TRBJ2-6; D possibly corresponds to TRBD1 (5 bases). Germline CDR1 reads SGHAT; CDR2 reads FQNNGV. There are 19 residues in the CDR3. Trimming stripped 1 base from V and 0 bases from J, with 16 bases between. The CDR3 region has the DNA TGTGCCAGCAGCTTAGGACAGTCAAGCGTCATCTCTGGGGCCAACGTCCTGACTTTC. The encoded protein is CASSLGQSSVISGANVLTF.

J is TRBJ2-7 and V is TRBV12-3 or TRBV12-4, with D possibly matching TRBD2 (5 bases). Trimming pared 6 bases from V and 2 bases from J, leaving 17 bases between. CDR3 size: 15 residues. The CDR3 loop reads CASSSAPLGAYEQYF. In DNA form, the CDR3 reads TGTGCCAGCAGCTCGGCCCCGTTGGGAGCCTACGAGCAGTACTTC.

This clonotype was found many times. This chain links TRBV7-9 with TRBJ1-2, with D hard to call. Trimming took off 3 bases at V and 8 bases at J, with 7 bases between the two ends. The germline gives CDR1 SEHNR, CDR2 FQNEAQ (reference sequence). This CDR3 is 11 amino acids long. In nucleotides, the CDR3 is TGTGCCAGCAGCTTCGGAGGAGGCTACACCTTC. Amino acid sequence: CASSFGGGYTF. The entire variable domain, with the rest obtained from reference TRBV7-9 and TRBJ1-2, is as follows: DTGVSQNPRHKITKRGQNVTFRCDPISEHNRLYWYRQTLGQGPEFLTYFQNEAQLEKSRLLSDRFSAERPKGSFSTLEIQRTEQGDSAMYLCASSFGGGYTFGSGTRLTVV.

The chain is built from TRBV7-2 and TRBJ2-2; D may be TRBD1 (5 bases). Trimming stripped 1 base from V and 4 bases from J, with 10 bases between. This CDR3 is built from 15 residues. The germline gives CDR1 SGHTA, CDR2 FQGNSA. The CDR3 reads CASSLERTTTGELFF. The CDR3, as DNA: TGTGCCAGCAGCTTAGAGAGGACAACCACCGGGGAGCTGTTTTTT.

The rearrangement joins TRBV7-6 to TRBJ2-7; TRBD1 agrees at 8 bases. Germline V CDR1 and CDR2: SGHVS, FNYEAQ. The CDR3 is made up of 15 amino acids. After removal of 1 base from V and 7 bases from J, the junction contained 9 bases not matched to a gene. Here the CDR3 reads CASSLGGQGLGEQYF. CDR3 nucleotide sequence: TGTGCCAGCAGCTTAGGAGGACAGGGTTTAGGGGAGCAGTACTTC.

This chain joins TRBV7-8 and TRBJ2-7, with no clear D. The CDR3 length is 14 residues. V was cut by 1 base and J by 3 bases, with 10 bases left in between. Germline V gene data show CDR1 as SGHVS and CDR2 as FQNEAQ. This CDR3 is CASSLGLQVYEQYF. For the CDR3, the DNA is TGTGCCAGCAGCTTAGGGTTACAAGTCTACGAGCAGTACTTC.

This clonotype occurred many times. The rearrangement joins TRBV4-3 to TRBJ2-7, with a tentative D call TRBD2 (6 bases). Trimming took 0 bases from V and 5 from J, leaving 14 bases between them. In germline, CDR1 is LGHNA, CDR2 YSLEER. CDR3 length equals 15 residues. The CDR3 DNA reads TGCGCCAGCAGCCAAGAGATGGGCGGGGCGAACGAGCAGTACTTC. It encodes CASSQEMGGANEQYF.